These 26 T cell receptor beta chains share one sample of origin, sequenced in a study of cytomegalovirus exposure and HLA in healthy donors. PCR amplification relied on 60 Vbeta primers (plus 13 Jbeta primers). The method was immunoSEQ multiplex PCR; TCRdb's version includes in-frame clones alone and lacks a portion of them. The table records tens of thousands of clones, 82% of them present only once. The sample taken for sequencing was PBMCs. The receptor set was obtained from a man aged 45-60 years in good health and CMV-seronegative.

This chain uses TRBV7-9 with TRBJ1-3; 7 nucleotides agree with TRBD1. The V and J ends lost 6 bases and 1 base, in that order; junction bases with no gene match: 9. The CDR3 runs 16 residues. Per germline, CDR1 SEHNR and CDR2 FQNEAQ (reference sequence). CDR3 in DNA: TGTGCCAGCAGTTTTTGGGCAGGGGGGTCTGGAAACACCATATATTTT. Translated: CASSFWAGGSGNTIYF. Drawing the rest from reference TRBV7-9 and TRBJ1-3, the complete variable domain is DTGVSQNPRHKITKRGQNVTFRCDPISEHNRLYWYRQTLGQGPEFLTYFQNEAQLEKSRLLSDRFSAERPKGSFSTLEIQRTEQGDSAMYLCASSFWAGGSGNTIYFGEGSWLTVV.

In this sample, this clone turned up once. The chain has TRBV7-2 and TRBJ2-2; 8 nucleotides align to TRBD2. The CDR3 runs 15 residues. Germline CDR1 and CDR2: SGHTA and FQGNSA. V shed 0 bases, J shed 6 bases, and the junction held 3 bases outside the gene matches. This CDR3 is CASSLAAREAGELFF. The CDR3 DNA reads TGTGCCAGCAGCTTAGCGGCGCGGGAGGCCGGGGAGCTGTTTTTT.

This sequence joins TRBV29-1 and TRBJ2-5; the D gene is possibly TRBD2 (7 bases). This CDR3 has 13 residues. Germline CDR1 SQVTM, CDR2 ANQGSEA. The CDR3 coding sequence is TGCAGTATTACCAAGGGGGGGAAAGAGACCCAGTACTTC. Its protein product is CSITKGGKETQYF. The full variable domain, in which reference TRBV29-1 and TRBJ2-5 provide the parts outside the CDR3, is SAVISQKPSRDICQRGTSLTIQCQVDSQVTMMFWYRQQPGQSLTLIATANQGSEATYESGFVIDKFPISRPNLTFSTLTVSNMSPEDSSIYLCSITKGGKETQYFGPGTRLLVL.

This rearrangement joins TRBV19 to TRBJ2-3, with 8 bases that match TRBD1. Germline V gives CDR1 LNHDA, CDR2 SQIVND (reference sequence). This CDR3 is built from 14 residues. Trimming cost V 8 bases and J 4 bases; bases outside gene matches: 8. The CDR3 region is CASRQGRLADTQYF. The CDR3 DNA reads TGTGCCAGTCGACAGGGGCGCTTGGCAGATACGCAGTATTTT.

The chain recombines TRBV5-8 with TRBJ2-3, with TRBD2 matching 9 bases. CDR3 size: 15 residues. Per the germline V gene, CDR1 is SGHTS and CDR2 is YDEGEE. The J segment lost 4 bases and the V segment lost 2 bases, leaving 5 bases of the junction unmatched. The CDR3 DNA reads TGTGCCAGCAGCTTCAAAGCGGGAGGATCAGATACGCAGTATTTT. Amino acid sequence: CASSFKAGGSDTQYF.

This chain joins TRBV2 and TRBJ2-3; 10 bases align to TRBD2. The ends lost 4 bases at V and 5 bases at J; junction bases unmatched: 3. Germline CDR1 SNHLY, CDR2 FYNNEI. This CDR3 spans 14 amino acids. The CDR3 loop reads CASSALAGEDTQYF. Here the CDR3 DNA reads TGTGCCAGCAGTGCTCTAGCGGGAGAAGATACGCAGTATTTT.

This clone was counted a single time. The gene calls are TRBV20-1 and TRBJ2-3; D ambiguous. CDR1 and CDR2 from the germline V gene are DFQATT and SNEGSKA (reference sequence). Trimming cost V 3 bases and J 6 bases, with 4 bases left between them. This CDR3 has 10 amino acids. As DNA, the CDR3 is TGCAGTGCTAGTGGCGATACGCAGTATTTT. Translated: CSASGDTQYF.

The chain couples TRBV27 to TRBJ2-4; 12 bases align to TRBD1. The germline CDR1 and CDR2 sequences are MNHEY and SMNVEV (reference sequence). V was pared by 2 bases and J by 12 bases, with 11 bases of the junction left unmatched. This CDR3 contains 16 residues. The CDR3 is CASSLTPGQGAINQYF. The CDR3 DNA sequence: TGTGCCAGCAGTTTAACACCGGGACAGGGGGCTATTAATCAGTACTTC.

J is TRBJ1-1 and V is TRBV6-5, with 7 positions matching TRBD1. Germline V gene lookup returns CDR1 MNHEY and CDR2 SVGAGI. Trimming at V came to 2 bases and at J to 5 bases, leaving 8 bases not matched to a gene. The CDR3 extends over 15 amino acids. The CDR3 sequence: CASSYQGGWGTEAFF. The CDR3 nucleotides read TGTGCCAGCAGTTACCAAGGGGGCTGGGGGACTGAAGCTTTCTTT.

The genes are TRBV9 and TRBJ2-5; D may be TRBD2 (5 bases). The V end was cut by 0 bases, the J end by 11 bases, with 14 bases between. Germline assignment: CDR1 SGDLS and CDR2 YYNGEE. The CDR3 loop spans 13 amino acids. Written as DNA, the CDR3 is TGTGCCAGCAGCGTAGAAGGCTTTGGGGAGCAGTACTTC. Translation: CASSVEGFGEQYF.

The rearrangement joins TRBV2 to TRBJ1-1, with no clear D. V lost 6 bases and J lost 5, with 13 bases in between. The CDR3 contains 13 residues. Per germline, CDR1 SNHLY and CDR2 FYNNEI. DNA for the CDR3: TGTGCCAGCAGCGGCCCCAGGAGGACTGAAGCTTTCTTT. This codes for CASSGPRRTEAFF.

The chain joins TRBV5-1 to TRBJ2-7; 14 bases fit TRBD2. The germline V gene has CDR1 SGHRS and CDR2 YFSETQ. V lost 4 bases, J lost 3 bases, and 3 bases stayed unmatched. The CDR3 extends over 15 amino acids. CDR3 sequence (DNA): TGCGCCAGCAGCCAAGGACTAGCGGGGGGCTACGAGCAGTACTTC. Its translation is CASSQGLAGGYEQYF.

The chain links TRBV5-1 to TRBJ2-6; possible D gene TRBD1, 6 bases. Deletions cut 4 bases from V and 4 bases from J, with 15 bases between. This CDR3 has 16 residues. Per the germline V gene, CDR1 is SGHRS and CDR2 is YFSETQ. The CDR3, as DNA: TGCGCCAGCAGCGCCGACAGGCTCTCAGGGGCCAACGTCCTGACTTTC. Amino acid sequence: CASSADRLSGANVLTF.

The CDR3 DNA reads TGTGCCAGCAGCCCATTAGATGCGACAGGGGATTGGTATGGCTACACCTTC. The encoded protein is CASSPLDATGDWYGYTF. The chain joins TRBV28 to TRBJ1-2, with 8 bases lining up with TRBD1. V lost 6 bases and J lost 5; bases outside the gene matches: 17. CDR3 length: 17 amino acids. Germline lookup yields CDR1 MDHEN and CDR2 SYDVKM.

The CDR3 DNA reads as TGCGCCAGCAGCTATGGACTAGCGGGAGCGAACACCGGGGAGCTGTTTTTT. Translation gives CASSYGLAGANTGELFF. The chain links TRBV5-1 to TRBJ2-2, with 13 positions matching TRBD2. The CDR3 is made up of 17 amino acids. Germline V gene data show CDR1 as SGHRS and CDR2 as YFSETQ. J gave up 0 bases and V 3 bases, and 2 bases lay outside the gene matches.

V gene TRBV4-2 combines with J gene TRBJ2-2; D not certain. This CDR3 comprises 15 residues. In germline, CDR1 is LGHNA, CDR2 YNFKEQ. V dropped 2 bases and J dropped 6 bases, with 13 bases sitting between them. In DNA, the CDR3 is TGTGCCAGCAGCCAATCAACGGCGGTCGCCGGGGAGCTGTTTTTT. It codes for CASSQSTAVAGELFF.

The chain links TRBV7-2 to TRBJ1-1, with D tentatively TRBD1 (6 bases). V lost 5 bases, J lost 0 bases, and 16 bases lay in between. Germline V gene data show CDR1 as SGHTA and CDR2 as FQGNSA. This CDR3 has 16 amino acids. The CDR3 protein is CASSLRQGWLNTEAFF. The CDR3, as DNA: TGTGCCAGCAGCCTCCGGCAGGGGTGGCTGAACACTGAAGCTTTCTTT.

As to this clone: This specimen includes other DNA sequences encoding the same CDR3. This CDR3 reads CATRTSGRDTQYF. CDR3 DNA sequence: TGTGCCACCCGAACTAGCGGGAGGGATACGCAGTATTTT. The chain carries TRBV28 and TRBJ2-3, with 12 bases matching TRBD2. The CDR3 is 13 residues long. V trimming: 10 bases; J trimming: 6 bases; junction bases outside the gene matches: 5. Germline CDR1 reads MDHEN; CDR2 reads SYDVKM. Combining the CDR3 with reference TRBV28 and TRBJ2-3 gives the whole variable domain DVKVTQSSRYLVKRTGEKVFLECVQDMDHENMFWYRQDPGLGLRLIYFSYDVKMKEKGDIPEGYSVSREKKERFSLILESASTNQTSMYLCATRTSGRDTQYFGPGTRLTVL.

The rearrangement joins TRBV6-5 to TRBJ2-7; 8 bases line up with TRBD1. The CDR3 is made up of 15 amino acids. Germline-derived CDR1 and CDR2 are MNHEY and SVGAGI. With V trimmed by 3 bases and J by 3 bases, 7 bases remained unmatched. The CDR3: CASSYSRTGLYEQYF. In DNA, the CDR3 is TGTGCCAGCAGTTATTCCCGGACAGGGCTCTACGAGCAGTACTTC.

The chain is built from TRBV20-1 and TRBJ2-7, with TRBD1 identical over 8 bases. Germline V lookup: CDR1 DFQATT, CDR2 SNEGSKA (reference sequence). The CDR3 length is 11 residues. CDR3: CSAWTGYEQYF. CDR3 in DNA: TGCAGCGCCTGGACAGGGTACGAGCAGTACTTC.

This clone was found a few times. CDR3 DNA sequence: TGTGCCAGTAGTATACTAGCGGGGAGTCGGGAGACCCAGTACTTC. Protein: CASSILAGSRETQYF. The genes are TRBV19 and TRBJ2-5; 9 bases are shared with TRBD2. CDR3 length: 15 amino acids. Germline CDR1 and CDR2: LNHDA and SQIVND (reference sequence). V shed 2 bases, J shed 5 bases, and the junction held 6 bases outside the gene matches.

The chain joins TRBV19 to TRBJ2-1, with a tentative D call TRBD1 (6 bases). CDR3 length: 15 amino acids. The germline gives CDR1 LNHDA, CDR2 SQIVND (reference sequence). V was clipped by 5 bases and J by 3 bases, with 14 bases between them. CDR3 protein: CASSFRGFDYNEQFF. Written as DNA, the CDR3 is TGTGCCAGTAGTTTCAGGGGTTTCGACTACAATGAGCAGTTCTTC.

V gene TRBV5-1 combines with J gene TRBJ2-1; D remains ambiguous. This CDR3 has 15 amino acids. Trimming shortened V by 7 bases and J by 0 bases, and 14 bases separated the two germline ends. In germline, CDR1 is SGHRS, CDR2 YFSETQ. CDR3 bases: TGCGCCAGCGGTGGTTCGTGGAGCTCCTACAATGAGCAGTTCTTC. Its translation is CASGGSWSSYNEQFF.

The V and J genes are TRBV12-5 and TRBJ2-7; D is unclear. CDR1 LGHNT and CDR2 FRNRAP come from the germline V gene. This CDR3 region has 15 residues. V was clipped by 6 bases and J by 3 bases, with 18 bases between them. The CDR3 is CASGLTTVTYYEQYF. CDR3 nucleotide sequence: TGTGCTAGTGGGCTTACTACGGTGACCTACTACGAGCAGTACTTC.

J is TRBJ1-2 and V is TRBV7-9; D is uncertain. Germline CDR1 reads SEHNR; CDR2 reads FQNEAQ (reference sequence). This CDR3 comprises 16 residues. Trimming pared 2 bases from V and 4 bases from J, leaving 17 bases between. The CDR3 coding sequence is TGTGCCAGCAGCTTATCAGTAGATCAGCGGGGCTATGGCTACACCTTC. Residues: CASSLSVDQRGYGYTF.

The CDR3 DNA reads TGTGCCAGCAGTTACTCGCCTAGCGGGAGTGACGAGCAGTACTTC. It yields the protein CASSYSPSGSDEQYF. The V gene is TRBV6-6, the J gene TRBJ2-7; 10 positions agree with TRBD2. The CDR3 covers 15 residues. V trimming: 0 bases; J trimming: 5 bases; junction bases outside the gene matches: 4. Germline V CDR1 and CDR2: MNHNY, SVGAGI (reference sequence).